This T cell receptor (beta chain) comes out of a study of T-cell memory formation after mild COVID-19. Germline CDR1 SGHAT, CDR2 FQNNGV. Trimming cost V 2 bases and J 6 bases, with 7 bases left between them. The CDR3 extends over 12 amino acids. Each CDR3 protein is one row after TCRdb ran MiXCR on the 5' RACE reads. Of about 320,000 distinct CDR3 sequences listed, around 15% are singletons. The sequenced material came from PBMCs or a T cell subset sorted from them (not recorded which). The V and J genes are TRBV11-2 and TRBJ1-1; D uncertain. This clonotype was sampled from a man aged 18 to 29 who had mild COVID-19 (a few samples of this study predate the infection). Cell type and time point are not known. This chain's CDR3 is CASSLLVAEAFF. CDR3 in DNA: TGTGCCAGCAGCTTACTAGTGGCTGAAGCTTTCTTT.